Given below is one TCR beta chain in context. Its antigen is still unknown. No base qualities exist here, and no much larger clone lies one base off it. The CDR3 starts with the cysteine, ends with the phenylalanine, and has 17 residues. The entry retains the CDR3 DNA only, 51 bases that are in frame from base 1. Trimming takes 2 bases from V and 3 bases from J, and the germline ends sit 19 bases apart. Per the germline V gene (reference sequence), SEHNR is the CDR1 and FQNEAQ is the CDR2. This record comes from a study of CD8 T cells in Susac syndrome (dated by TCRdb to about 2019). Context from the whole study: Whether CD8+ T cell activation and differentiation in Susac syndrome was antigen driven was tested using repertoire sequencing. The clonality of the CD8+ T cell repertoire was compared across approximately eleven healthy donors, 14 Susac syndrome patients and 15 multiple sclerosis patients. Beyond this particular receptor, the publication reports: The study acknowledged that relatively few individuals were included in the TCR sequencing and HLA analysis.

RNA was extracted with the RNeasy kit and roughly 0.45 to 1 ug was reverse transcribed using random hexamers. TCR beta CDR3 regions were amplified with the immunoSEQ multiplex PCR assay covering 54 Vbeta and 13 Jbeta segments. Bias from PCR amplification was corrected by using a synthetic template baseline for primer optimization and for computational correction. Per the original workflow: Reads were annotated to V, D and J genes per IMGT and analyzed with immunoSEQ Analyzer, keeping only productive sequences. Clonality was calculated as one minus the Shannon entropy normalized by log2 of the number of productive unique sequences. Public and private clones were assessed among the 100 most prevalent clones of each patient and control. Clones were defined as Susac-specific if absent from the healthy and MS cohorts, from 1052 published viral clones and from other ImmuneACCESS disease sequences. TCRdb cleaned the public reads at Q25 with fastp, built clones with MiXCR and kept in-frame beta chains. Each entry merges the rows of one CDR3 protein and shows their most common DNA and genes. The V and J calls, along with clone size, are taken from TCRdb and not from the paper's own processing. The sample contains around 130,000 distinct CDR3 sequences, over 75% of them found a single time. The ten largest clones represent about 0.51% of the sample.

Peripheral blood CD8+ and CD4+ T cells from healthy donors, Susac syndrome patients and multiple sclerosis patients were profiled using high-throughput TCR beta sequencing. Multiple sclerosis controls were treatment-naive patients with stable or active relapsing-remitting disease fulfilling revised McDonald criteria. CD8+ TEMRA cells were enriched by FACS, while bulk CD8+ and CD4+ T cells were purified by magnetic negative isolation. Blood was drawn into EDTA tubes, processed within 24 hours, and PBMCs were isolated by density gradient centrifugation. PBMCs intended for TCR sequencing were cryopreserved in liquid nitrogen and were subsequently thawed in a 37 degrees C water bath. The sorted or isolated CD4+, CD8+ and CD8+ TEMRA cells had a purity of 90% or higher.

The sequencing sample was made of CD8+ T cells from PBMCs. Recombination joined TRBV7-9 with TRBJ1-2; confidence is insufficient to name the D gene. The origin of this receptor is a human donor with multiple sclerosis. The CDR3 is CASSLHGLSVVDYGYTF. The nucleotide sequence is TGTGCCAGCAGCTTACATGGACTCTCGGTGGTAGACTATGGCTACACCTTC.